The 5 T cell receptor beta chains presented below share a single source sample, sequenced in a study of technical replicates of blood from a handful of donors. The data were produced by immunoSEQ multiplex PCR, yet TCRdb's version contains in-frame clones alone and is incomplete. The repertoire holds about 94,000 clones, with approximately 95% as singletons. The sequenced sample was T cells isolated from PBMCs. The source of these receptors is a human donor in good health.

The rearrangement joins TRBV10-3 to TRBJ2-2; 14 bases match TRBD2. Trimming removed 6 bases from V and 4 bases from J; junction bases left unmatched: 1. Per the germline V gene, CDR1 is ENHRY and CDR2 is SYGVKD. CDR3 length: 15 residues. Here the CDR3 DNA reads TGTGCCATCAGAGGACTAGCGGGGGGCACCGGGGAGCTGTTTTTT. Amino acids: CAIRGLAGGTGELFF.

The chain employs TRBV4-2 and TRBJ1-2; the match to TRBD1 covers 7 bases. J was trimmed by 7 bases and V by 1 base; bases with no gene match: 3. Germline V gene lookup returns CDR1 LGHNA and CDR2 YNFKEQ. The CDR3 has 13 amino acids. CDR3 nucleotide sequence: TGTGCCAGCAGCCAAGGACAGGGCTTTGGCTACACCTTC. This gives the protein CASSQGQGFGYTF.

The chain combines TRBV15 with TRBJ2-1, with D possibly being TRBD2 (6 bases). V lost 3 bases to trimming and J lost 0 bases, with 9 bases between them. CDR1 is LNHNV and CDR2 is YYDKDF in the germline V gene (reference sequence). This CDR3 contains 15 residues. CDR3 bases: TGTGCCACCAGCAGGTCGACTAGCTCCTACAATGAGCAGTTCTTC. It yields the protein CATSRSTSSYNEQFF.

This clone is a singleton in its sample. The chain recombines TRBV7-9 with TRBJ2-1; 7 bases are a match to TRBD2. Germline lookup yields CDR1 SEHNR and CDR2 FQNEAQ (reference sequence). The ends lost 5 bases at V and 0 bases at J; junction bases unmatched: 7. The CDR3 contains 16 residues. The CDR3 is CASSPLGGSSYNEQFF. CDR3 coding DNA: TGTGCCAGCAGCCCCCTAGGCGGGAGCTCCTACAATGAGCAGTTCTTC.

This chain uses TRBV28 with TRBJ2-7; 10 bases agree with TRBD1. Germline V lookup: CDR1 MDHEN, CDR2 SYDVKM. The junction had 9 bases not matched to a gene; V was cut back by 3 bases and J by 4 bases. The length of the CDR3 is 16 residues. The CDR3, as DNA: TGTGCCAGCAGTTTCCATCTTCCGGGACAGGGGTACGAGCAGTACTTC. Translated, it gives CASSFHLPGQGYEQYF.